The sequence of this T cell receptor beta chain was determined in a study of blood T cell repertoires in COVID-19. Study-level background: Samples of COVID-19 (acute and convalescent) were obtained from the United States, Italy and Spain. Sample material is recorded as cDNA or gDNA derived from T cells, B-cell-depleted T cells, or PBMCs.

In the authors' workflow: It was from reference gene primer amplification that nucleated cell counts were estimated. Sequencing was performed with immunoSEQ multiplex PCR; in TCRdb, only in-frame clones are kept and a portion is missing. That table gives V, J and clone size, and the DNA gave D and trimming. The data show approximately 140,000 clones, 65% to 85% seen once. The CDR3 covers 16 residues. The germline CDR1 and CDR2 sequences are SGHDT and YYEEEE. With 4 bases removed from V and 3 bases from J, the gap between germline ends came to 16 bases. The source of this sequence is a woman at least 80 years old with acute or convalescent COVID-19. What was sequenced was peripheral blood. The chain has TRBV5-6 and TRBJ2-2; TRBD2 is a possible D gene (6 bases). DNA of the CDR3: TGTGCCAGCAGCCTGACCCTGGGACTGGACACCGGGGAGCTGTTTTTT. Amino acid sequence: CASSLTLGLDTGELFF.